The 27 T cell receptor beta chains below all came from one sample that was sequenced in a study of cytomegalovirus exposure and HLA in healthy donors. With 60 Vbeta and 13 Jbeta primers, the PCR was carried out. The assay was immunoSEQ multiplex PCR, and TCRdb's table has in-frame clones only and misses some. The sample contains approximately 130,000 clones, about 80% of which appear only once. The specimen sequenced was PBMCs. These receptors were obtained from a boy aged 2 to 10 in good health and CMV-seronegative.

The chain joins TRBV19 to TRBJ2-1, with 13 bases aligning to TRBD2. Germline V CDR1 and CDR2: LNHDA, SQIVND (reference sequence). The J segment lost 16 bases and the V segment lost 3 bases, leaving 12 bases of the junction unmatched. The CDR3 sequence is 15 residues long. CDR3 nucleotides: TGTGCCAGTAGTATCCCCGGGACTAGCGGGATATTGGAATTCTTC. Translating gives CASSIPGTSGILEFF.

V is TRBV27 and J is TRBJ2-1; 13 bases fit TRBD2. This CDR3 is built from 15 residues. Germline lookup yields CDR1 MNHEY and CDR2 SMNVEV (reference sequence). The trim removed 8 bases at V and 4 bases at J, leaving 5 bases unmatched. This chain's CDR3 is CASLRLAGGYNEQFF. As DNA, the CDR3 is TGTGCCAGCTTACGACTAGCGGGGGGATACAATGAGCAGTTCTTC.

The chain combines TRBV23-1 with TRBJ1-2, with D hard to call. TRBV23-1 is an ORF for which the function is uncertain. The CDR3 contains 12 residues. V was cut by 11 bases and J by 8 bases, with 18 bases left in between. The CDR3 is CAASGVLVGYTF. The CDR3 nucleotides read TGCGCCGCCAGCGGCGTCTTAGTGGGCTACACCTTC.

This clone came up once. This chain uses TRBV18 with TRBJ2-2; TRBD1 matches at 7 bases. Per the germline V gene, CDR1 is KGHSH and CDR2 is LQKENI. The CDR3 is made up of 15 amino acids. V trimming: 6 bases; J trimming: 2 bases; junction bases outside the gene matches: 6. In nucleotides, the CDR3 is TGTGCCAGCTCTCCGGACAGGACCAACACCGGGGAGCTGTTTTTT. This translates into CASSPDRTNTGELFF.

The CDR3 is CAWARTSSIRETQYF. In DNA form, the CDR3 reads TGTGCCTGGGCTAGGACTAGTTCCATAAGAGAGACCCAGTACTTC. The V gene is TRBV30, the J gene TRBJ2-5; 7 bases are shared with TRBD2. There are 15 residues in the CDR3. Per germline, CDR1 GTSNPN and CDR2 SVGIG (reference sequence). Trimming cost V 5 bases and J 4 bases; bases outside gene matches: 13.

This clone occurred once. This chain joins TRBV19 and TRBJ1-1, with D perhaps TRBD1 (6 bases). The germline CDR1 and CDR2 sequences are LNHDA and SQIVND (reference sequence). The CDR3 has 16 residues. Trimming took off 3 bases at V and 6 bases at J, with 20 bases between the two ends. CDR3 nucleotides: TGTGCCAGTAGTATCCTCCGACAGGTCCGGCAGTCTGAAGCTTTCTTT. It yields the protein CASSILRQVRQSEAFF.

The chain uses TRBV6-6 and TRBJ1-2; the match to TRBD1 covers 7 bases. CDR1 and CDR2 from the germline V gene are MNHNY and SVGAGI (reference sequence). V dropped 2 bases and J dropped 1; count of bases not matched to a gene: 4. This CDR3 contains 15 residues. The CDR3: CASSYDDRDNYGYTF. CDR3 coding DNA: TGTGCCAGCAGTTACGATGACAGGGATAACTATGGCTACACCTTC.

The CDR3, as DNA: TGTGCCAGCAGCCAGACCTACAGGGGTGCCCTTAGCACAGATACGCAGTATTTT. It specifies CASSQTYRGALSTDTQYF. V and J are TRBV5-5 and TRBJ2-3, with 7 bases that match TRBD1. The V gene's germline CDR1 is SGHKS and CDR2 YYEKEE (reference sequence). CDR3 length: 18 amino acids. V lost 4 bases, J lost 0 bases, and 14 bases stayed unmatched. The whole variable domain, remainder taken from reference TRBV5-5 and TRBJ2-3, is DAGVTQSPTHLIKTRGQQVTLRCSPISGHKSVSWYQQVLGQGPQFIFQYYEKEERGRGNFPDRFSARQFPNYSSELNVNALLLGDSALYLCASSQTYRGALSTDTQYFGPGTRLTVL.

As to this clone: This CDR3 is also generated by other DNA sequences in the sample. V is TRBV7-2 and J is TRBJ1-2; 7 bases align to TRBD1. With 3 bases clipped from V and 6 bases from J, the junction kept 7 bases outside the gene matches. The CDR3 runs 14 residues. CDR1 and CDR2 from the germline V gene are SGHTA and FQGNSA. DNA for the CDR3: TGTGCCAGCAGCTTCTACACAGGGGTTGATGGCTACACCTTC. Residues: CASSFYTGVDGYTF.

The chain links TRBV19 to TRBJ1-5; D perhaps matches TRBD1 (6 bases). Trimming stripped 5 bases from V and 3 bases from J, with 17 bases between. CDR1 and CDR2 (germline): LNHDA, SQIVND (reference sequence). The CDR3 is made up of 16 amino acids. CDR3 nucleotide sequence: TGTGCCAGTAGTCCCCGGGGCAGGGGCGACAATCAGCCCCAGCATTTT. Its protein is CASSPRGRGDNQPQHF.

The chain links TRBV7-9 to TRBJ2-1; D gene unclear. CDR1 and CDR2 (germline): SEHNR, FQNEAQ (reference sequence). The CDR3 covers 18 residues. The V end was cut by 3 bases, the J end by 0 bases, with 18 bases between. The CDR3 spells CASSFPTLAPSSYNEQFF. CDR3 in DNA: TGTGCCAGCAGCTTCCCGACCTTAGCCCCGAGCTCCTACAATGAGCAGTTCTTC.

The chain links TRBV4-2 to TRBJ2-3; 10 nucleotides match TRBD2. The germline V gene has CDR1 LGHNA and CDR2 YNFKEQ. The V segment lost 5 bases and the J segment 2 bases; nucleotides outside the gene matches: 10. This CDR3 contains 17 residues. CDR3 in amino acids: CASSADLTSGYTDTQYF. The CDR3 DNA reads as TGTGCCAGCAGCGCAGATTTGACTAGCGGGTACACAGATACGCAGTATTTT.

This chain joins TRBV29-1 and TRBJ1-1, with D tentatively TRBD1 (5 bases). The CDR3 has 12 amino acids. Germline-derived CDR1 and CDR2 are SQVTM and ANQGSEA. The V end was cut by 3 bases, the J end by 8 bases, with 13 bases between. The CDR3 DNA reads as TGCAGCGTTGAGCGGGGGTGGGGGGAAGCTTTCTTT. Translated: CSVERGWGEAFF.

Here the CDR3 DNA reads TGTGCCAGCGTACAGGGGATGAACTATGGCTACACCTTC. Translated, it gives CASVQGMNYGYTF. V gene TRBV6-5 combines with J gene TRBJ1-2; the match to TRBD1 covers 7 bases. V gave up 8 bases and J gave up 2 bases; unmatched junction bases: 5. The V gene's germline CDR1 is MNHEY and CDR2 SVGAGI. CDR3 length: 13 amino acids.

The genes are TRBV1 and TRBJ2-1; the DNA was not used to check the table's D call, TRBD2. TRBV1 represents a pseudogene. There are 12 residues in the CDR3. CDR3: CTSSQVTKEQFF. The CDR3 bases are TGCACCAGCAGCCAGGTAACTAAAGAGCAGTTCTTC.

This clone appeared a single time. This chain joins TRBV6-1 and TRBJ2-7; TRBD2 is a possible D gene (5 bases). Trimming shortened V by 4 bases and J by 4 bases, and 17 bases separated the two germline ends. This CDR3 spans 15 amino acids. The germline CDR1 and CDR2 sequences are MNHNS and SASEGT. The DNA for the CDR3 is TGTGCCAGCAGTGGTACCGGGCCCGGGGTTTACGAGCAGTACGTC. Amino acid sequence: CASSGTGPGVYEQYV.

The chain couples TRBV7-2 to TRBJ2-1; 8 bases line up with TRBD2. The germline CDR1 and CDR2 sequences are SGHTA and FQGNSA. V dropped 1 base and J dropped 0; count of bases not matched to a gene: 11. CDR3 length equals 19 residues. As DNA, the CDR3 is TGTGCCAGCAGCTTAGTGACGGGAGGGGATCTTAACTCCTACAATGAGCAGTTCTTC. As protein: CASSLVTGGDLNSYNEQFF.

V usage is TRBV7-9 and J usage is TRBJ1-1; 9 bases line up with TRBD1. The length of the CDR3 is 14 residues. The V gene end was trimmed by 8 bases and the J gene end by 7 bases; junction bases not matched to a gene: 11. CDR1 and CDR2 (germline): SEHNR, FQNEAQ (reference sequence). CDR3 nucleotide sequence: TGTGCCAGCGGCCGGGACAGGGAGGACGGTGAAGCTTTCTTT. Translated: CASGRDREDGEAFF.

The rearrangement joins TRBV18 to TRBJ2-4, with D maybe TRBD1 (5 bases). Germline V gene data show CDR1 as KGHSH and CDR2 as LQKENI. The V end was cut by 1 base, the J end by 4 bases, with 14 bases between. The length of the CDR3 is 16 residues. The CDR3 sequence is CASSPLPTGPKNIQYF. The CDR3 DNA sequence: TGTGCCAGCTCACCACTGCCTACAGGTCCAAAAAACATTCAGTACTTC.

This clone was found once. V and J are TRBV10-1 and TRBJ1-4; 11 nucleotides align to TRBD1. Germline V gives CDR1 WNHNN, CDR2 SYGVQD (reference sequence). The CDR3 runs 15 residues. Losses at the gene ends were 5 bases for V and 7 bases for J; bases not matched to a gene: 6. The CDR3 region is CASSPSGTGGEKLFF. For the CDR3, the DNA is TGCGCCAGCAGTCCCTCCGGGACAGGGGGTGAAAAACTGTTTTTT.

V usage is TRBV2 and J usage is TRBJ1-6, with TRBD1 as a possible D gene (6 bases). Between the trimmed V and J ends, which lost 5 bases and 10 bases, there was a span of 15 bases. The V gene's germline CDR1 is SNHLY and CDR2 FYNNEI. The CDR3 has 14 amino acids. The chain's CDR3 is CASSHQGIGSPLHF. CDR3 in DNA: TGTGCCAGCAGTCATCAGGGGATCGGATCACCCCTCCACTTT.

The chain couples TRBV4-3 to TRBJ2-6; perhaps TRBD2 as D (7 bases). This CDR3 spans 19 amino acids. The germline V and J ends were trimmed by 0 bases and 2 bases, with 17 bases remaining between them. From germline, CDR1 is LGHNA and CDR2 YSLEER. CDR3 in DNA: TGCGCCAGCAGCCAAGATAGTCATTTCGGGGGGCCTGGGGCCAACGTCCTGACTTTC. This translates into CASSQDSHFGGPGANVLTF.

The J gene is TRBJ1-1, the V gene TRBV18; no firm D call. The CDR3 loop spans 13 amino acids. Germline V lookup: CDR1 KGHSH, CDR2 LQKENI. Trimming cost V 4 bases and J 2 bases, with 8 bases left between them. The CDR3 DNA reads TGTGCCAGCTCACTAGACTTAAACACTGAAGCTTTCTTT. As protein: CASSLDLNTEAFF.

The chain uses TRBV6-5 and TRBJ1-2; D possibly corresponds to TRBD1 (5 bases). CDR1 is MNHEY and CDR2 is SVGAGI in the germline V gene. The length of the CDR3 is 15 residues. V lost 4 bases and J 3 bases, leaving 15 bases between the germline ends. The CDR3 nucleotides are TGTGCCAGCAGTTCCGGGGGGACGGACTACTATGGCTACACCTTC. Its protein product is CASSSGGTDYYGYTF.

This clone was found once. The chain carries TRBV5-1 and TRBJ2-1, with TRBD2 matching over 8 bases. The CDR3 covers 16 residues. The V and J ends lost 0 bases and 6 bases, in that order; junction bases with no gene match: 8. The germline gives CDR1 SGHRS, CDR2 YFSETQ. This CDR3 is CASSLVPREGLNEQFF. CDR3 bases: TGCGCCAGCAGCTTGGTGCCCCGGGAGGGCCTCAATGAGCAGTTCTTC. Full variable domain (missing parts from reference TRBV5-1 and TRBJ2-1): KAGVTQTPRYLIKTRGQQVTLSCSPISGHRSVSWYQQTPGQGLQFLFEYFSETQRNKGNFPGRFSGRQFSNSRSEMNVSTLELGDSALYLCASSLVPREGLNEQFFGPGTRLTVL.

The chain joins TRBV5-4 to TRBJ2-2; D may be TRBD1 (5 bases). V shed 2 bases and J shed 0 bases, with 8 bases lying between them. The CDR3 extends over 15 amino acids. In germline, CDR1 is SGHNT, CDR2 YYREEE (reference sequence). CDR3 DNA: TGTGCCAGCAGCTTTTGGGGCGCGAACACCGGGGAGCTGTTTTTT. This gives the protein CASSFWGANTGELFF.

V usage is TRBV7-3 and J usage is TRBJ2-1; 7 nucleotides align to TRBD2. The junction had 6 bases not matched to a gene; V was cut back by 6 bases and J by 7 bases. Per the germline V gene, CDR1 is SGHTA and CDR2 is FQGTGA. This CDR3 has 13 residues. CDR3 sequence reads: CASRLAAGNEQFF. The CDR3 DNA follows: TGTGCCAGCAGGCTAGCGGCGGGGAATGAGCAGTTCTTC.